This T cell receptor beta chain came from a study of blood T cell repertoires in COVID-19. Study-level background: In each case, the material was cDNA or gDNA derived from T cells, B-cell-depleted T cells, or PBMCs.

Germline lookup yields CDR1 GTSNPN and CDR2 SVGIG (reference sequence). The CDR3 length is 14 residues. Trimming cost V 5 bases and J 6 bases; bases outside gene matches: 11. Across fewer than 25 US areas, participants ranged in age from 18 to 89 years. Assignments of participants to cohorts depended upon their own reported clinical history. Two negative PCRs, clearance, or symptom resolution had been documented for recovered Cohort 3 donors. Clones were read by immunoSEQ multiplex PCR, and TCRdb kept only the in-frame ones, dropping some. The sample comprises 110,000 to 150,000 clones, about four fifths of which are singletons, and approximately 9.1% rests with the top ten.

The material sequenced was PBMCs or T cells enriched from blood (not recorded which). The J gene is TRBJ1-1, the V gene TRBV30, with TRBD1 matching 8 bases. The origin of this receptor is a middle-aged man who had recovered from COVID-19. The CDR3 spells CAWAGWTGTSEAFF. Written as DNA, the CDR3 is TGTGCCTGGGCCGGCTGGACAGGGACGTCTGAAGCTTTCTTT.